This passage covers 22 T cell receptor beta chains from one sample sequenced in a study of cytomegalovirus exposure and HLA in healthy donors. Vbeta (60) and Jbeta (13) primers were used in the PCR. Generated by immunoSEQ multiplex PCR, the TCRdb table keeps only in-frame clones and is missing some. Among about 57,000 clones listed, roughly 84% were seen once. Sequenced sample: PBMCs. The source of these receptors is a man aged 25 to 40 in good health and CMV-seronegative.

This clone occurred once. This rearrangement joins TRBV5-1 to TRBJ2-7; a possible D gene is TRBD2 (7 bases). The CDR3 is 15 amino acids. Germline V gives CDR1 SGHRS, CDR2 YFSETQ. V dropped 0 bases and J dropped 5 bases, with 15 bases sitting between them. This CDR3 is CASSLEGGASHEQYF. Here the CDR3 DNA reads TGCGCCAGCAGCTTGGAAGGGGGGGCGAGCCACGAGCAGTACTTC.

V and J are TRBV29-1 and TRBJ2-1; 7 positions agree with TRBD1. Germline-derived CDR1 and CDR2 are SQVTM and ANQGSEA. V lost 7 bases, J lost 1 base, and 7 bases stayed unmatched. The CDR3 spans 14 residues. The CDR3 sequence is CSANPGQSYNEQFF. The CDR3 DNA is TGCAGCGCAAATCCGGGACAGTCCTACAATGAGCAGTTCTTC.

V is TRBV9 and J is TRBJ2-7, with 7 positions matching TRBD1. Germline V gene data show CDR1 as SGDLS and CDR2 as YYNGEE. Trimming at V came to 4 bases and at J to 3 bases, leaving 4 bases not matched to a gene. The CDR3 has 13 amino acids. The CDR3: CASSIRDSYEQYF. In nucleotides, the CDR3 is TGTGCCAGCAGCATCCGGGACAGCTACGAGCAGTACTTC.

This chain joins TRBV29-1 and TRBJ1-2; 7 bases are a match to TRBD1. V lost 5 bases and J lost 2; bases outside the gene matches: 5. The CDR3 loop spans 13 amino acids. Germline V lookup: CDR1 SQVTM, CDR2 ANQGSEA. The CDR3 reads CSVPGQMNYGYTF. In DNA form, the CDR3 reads TGCAGCGTTCCGGGACAGATGAACTATGGCTACACCTTC.

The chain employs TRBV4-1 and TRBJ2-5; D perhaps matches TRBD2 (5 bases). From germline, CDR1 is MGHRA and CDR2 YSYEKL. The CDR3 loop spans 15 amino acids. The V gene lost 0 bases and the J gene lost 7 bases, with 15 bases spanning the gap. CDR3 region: CASSQDPVGGGTQYF. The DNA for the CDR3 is TGCGCCAGCAGCCAAGATCCGGTTGGAGGAGGGACCCAGTACTTC.

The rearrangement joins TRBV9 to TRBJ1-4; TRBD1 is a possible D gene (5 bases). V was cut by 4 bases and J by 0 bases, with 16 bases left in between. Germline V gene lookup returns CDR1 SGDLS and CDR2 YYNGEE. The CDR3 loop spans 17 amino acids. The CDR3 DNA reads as TGTGCCAGCAGCCCCCCATGGGGGGTTTCAACTAATGAAAAACTGTTTTTT. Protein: CASSPPWGVSTNEKLFF. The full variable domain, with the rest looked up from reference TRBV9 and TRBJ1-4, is DSGVTQTPKHLITATGQRVTLRCSPRSGDLSVYWYQQSLDQGLQFLIQYYNGEERAKGNILERFSAQQFPDLHSELNLSSLELGDSALYFCASSPPWGVSTNEKLFFGSGTQLSVL.

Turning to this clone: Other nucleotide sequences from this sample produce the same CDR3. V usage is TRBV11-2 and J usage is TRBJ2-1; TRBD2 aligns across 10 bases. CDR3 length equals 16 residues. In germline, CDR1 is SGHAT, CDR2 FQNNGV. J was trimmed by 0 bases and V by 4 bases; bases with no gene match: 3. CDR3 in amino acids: CASSSSGGSSYNEQFF. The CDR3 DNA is TGTGCCAGCAGCTCTAGCGGGGGAAGCTCCTACAATGAGCAGTTCTTC.

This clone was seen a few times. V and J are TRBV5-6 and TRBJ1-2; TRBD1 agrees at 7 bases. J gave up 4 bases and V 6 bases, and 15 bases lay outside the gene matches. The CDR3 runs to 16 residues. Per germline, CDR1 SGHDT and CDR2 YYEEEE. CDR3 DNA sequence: TGTGCCAGCACTTTACATCCGGGACAGACGTCCTATGGCTACACCTTC. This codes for CASTLHPGQTSYGYTF.

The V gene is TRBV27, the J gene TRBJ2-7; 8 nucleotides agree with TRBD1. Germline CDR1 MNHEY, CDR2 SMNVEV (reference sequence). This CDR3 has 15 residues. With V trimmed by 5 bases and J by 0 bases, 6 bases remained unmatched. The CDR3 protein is CASSNRDRSSYEQYF. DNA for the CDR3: TGTGCCAGCAGTAACCGGGACAGGAGCTCCTACGAGCAGTACTTC.

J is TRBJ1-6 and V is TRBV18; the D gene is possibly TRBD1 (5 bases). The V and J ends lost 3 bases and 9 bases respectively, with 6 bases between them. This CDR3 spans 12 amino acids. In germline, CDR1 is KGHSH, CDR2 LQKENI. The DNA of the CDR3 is TGTGCCAGCTCACCTAGGGGTTCACCCCTCCACTTT. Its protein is CASSPRGSPLHF.

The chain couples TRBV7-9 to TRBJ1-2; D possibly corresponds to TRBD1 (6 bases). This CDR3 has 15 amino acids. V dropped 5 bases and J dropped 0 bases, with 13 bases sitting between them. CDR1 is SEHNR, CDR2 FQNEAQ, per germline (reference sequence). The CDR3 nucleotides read TGTGCCAGCAGCCCCGGGGGGGGGCCTAACTATGGCTACACCTTC. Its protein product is CASSPGGGPNYGYTF.

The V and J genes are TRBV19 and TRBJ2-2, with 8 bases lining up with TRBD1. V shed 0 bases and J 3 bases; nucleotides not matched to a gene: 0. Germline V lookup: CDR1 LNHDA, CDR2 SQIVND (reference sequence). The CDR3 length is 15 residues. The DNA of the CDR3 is TGTGCCAGTAGTATAGAGACAGGGGACACCGGGGAGCTGTTTTTT. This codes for CASSIETGDTGELFF.

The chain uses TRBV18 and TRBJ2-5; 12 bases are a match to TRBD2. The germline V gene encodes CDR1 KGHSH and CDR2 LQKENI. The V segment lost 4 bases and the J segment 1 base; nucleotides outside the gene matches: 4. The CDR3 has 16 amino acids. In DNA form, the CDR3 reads TGTGCCAGCTCACAGGGACTAGCGGGCGTCCAAGAGACCCAGTACTTC. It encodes CASSQGLAGVQETQYF.

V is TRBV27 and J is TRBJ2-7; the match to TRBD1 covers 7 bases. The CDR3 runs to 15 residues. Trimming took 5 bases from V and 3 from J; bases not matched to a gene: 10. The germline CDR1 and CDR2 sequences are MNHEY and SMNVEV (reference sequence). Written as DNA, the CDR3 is TGTGCCAGCAGTCCCAAGGGGTGGACAGGCTACGAGCAGTACTTC. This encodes CASSPKGWTGYEQYF.

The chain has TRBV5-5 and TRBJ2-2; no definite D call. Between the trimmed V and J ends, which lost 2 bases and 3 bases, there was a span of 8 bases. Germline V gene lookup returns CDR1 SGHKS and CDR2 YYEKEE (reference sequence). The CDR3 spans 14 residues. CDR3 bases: TGTGCCAGCAGCTTTTACAGAGACACCGGGGAGCTGTTTTTT. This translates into CASSFYRDTGELFF.

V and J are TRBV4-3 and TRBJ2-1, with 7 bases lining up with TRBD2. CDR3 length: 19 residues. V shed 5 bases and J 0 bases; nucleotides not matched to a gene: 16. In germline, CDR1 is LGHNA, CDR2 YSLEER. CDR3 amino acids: CASSDRDAGPSGSYNEQFF. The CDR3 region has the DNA TGCGCCAGCAGCGACCGGGACGCGGGCCCTAGCGGCTCCTACAATGAGCAGTTCTTC.

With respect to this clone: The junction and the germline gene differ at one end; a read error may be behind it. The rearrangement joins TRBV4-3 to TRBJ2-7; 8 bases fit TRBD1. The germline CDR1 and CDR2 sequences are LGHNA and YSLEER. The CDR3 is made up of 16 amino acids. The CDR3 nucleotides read TGCGCCAGCAGCCAAAGTGGGACAGGCTCCTCCGACGAGCAGTACTTC. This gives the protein CASSQSGTGSSDEQYF.

CDR3 sequence: CASSLSGNTEAFF. The CDR3 DNA is TGTGCCAGCAGCTTGTCGGGGAACACTGAAGCTTTCTTT. This chain links TRBV7-3 with TRBJ1-1; no clear D. V dropped 3 bases and J dropped 1 base, with 6 bases sitting between them. Germline V gives CDR1 SGHTA, CDR2 FQGTGA. The CDR3 loop spans 13 amino acids.

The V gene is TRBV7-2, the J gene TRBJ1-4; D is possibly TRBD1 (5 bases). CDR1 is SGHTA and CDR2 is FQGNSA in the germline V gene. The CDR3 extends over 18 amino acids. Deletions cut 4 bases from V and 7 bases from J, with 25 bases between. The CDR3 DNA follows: TGTGCCAGCAGCTCCCCGGGAGGGGCGCGGATAATGGGTGAAAAACTGTTTTTT. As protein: CASSSPGGARIMGEKLFF.

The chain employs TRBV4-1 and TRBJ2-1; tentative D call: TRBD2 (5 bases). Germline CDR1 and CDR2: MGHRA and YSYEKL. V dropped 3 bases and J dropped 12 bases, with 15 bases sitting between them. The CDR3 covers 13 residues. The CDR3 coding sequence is TGCGCCAGCAGCCAGCCCGGGGTCTTCGGGCAGTTCTTC. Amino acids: CASSQPGVFGQFF.

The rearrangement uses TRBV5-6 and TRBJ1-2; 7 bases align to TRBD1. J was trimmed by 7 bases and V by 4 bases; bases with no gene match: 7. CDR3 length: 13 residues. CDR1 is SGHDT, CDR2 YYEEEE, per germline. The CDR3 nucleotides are TGTGCCAGCAGCCTCTGGGACAGACTTGGCTACACCTTC. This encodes CASSLWDRLGYTF.

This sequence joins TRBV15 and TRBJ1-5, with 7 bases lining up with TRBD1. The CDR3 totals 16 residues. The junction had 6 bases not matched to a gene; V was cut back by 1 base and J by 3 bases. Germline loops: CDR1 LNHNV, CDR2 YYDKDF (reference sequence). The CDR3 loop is CATSRVTGSNNQPQHF. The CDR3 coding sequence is TGTGCCACCAGCAGAGTGACAGGGAGCAACAATCAGCCCCAGCATTTT.